This T cell receptor beta chain originates from a study of Graves' ophthalmopathy and Graves' hyperthyroidism. The study's findings and limits: With approximately 90% sensitivity and around 80% specificity, a 13-signature model separated ophthalmopathy from stable hyperthyroidism. Blood shared most expanded thyroid clonotypes above 0.001 frequency. Prediction of ophthalmopathy progression reached about 71% sensitivity and around 72% specificity.

Exclusion criteria comprised other autoimmune diseases, uncontrolled infections, pregnancy or lactation in patients. Details on this clonotype: Its target is unknown. A much larger clone is a single base away; this may be a read error.

The CDR3 contains 14 residues. J lost 5 bases, V lost 3 bases, and 4 bases had no gene match. CDR3 regions of TCR beta were amplified from RNA transcripts. Following a first-round RT-PCR that used HTBI primers, a second-round multiplex PCR was carried out. TCRdb ran MiXCR on the multiplex PCR reads and lists one entry per CDR3 protein. The table shows some 520,000 distinct CDR3 sequences, with approximately 14% occurring only once. The chain recombines TRBV12-3 or TRBV12-4 with TRBJ2-5; 9 bases are a match to TRBD1. The specimen was blood. The TCR sequence derives from a woman in her twenties or thirties with Graves' ophthalmopathy. The CDR3 region has the DNA TGTGCCAGCAGTTTGGGACAGGGTATGGAGACCCAGTACTTC. Translating it yields CASSLGQGMETQYF.